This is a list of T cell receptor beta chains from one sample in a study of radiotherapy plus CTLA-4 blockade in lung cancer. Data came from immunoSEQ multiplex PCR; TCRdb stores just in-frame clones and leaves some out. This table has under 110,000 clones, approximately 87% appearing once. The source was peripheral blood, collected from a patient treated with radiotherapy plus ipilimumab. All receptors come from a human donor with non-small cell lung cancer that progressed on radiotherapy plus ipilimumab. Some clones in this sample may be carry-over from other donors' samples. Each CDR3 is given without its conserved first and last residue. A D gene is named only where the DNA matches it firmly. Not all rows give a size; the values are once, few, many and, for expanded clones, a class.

CDR3aa: ASQTSGGLGATDTQY
abundance: .
d_gene: TRBD2
v_gene: TRBV2

CDR3aa: ASSEVGRSLGTEAF
abundance: .
d_gene: .
v_gene: TRBV5-8

CDR3aa: ASSQGREAGNEQF
abundance: .
d_gene: .
v_gene: TRBV4-2

CDR3aa: ASSLTQLHGELF
abundance: .
d_gene: .
v_gene: TRBV28

CDR3aa: ASSETGTATYNEQF
abundance: once
d_gene: TRBD1
v_gene: TRBV7-9

CDR3aa: ASATLRDSQYNEQF
abundance: .
d_gene: TRBD1
v_gene: TRBV14

CDR3aa: ASRAGGAGEEKLF
abundance: once
d_gene: .
v_gene: TRBV2

CDR3aa: ASSLVRGNTEAF
abundance: .
d_gene: .
v_gene: TRBV27

CDR3aa: ASSLLPSGEGDTQY
abundance: .
d_gene: TRBD2
v_gene: TRBV9

CDR3aa: ASSINPGQGSYEQY
abundance: .
d_gene: TRBD1
v_gene: TRBV5-1

CDR3aa: ASSEQASTDTQY
abundance: .
d_gene: .
v_gene: TRBV6-4

CDR3aa: ASKLGVSSPLH
abundance: .
d_gene: .
v_gene: TRBV5-1

CDR3aa: ASSLESSGGTTFFDEQY
abundance: .
d_gene: TRBD2
v_gene: TRBV11-2

CDR3aa: SVEQDYEQY
abundance: .
d_gene: .
v_gene: TRBV29-1

CDR3aa: ASSAHGGGTNTGELF
abundance: .
d_gene: TRBD2
v_gene: TRBV5-1

CDR3aa: ASSAYRGTEAF
abundance: .
d_gene: TRBD1
v_gene: TRBV7-3

CDR3aa: AISAGGWTGELF
abundance: few
d_gene: .
v_gene: TRBV10-3

CDR3aa: ATALNSGSYNEQF
abundance: few
d_gene: TRBD2
v_gene: TRBV5-4

CDR3aa: AWNPAGYRQPQH
abundance: .
d_gene: .
v_gene: TRBV30

CDR3aa: SVARQGFYEQY
abundance: .
d_gene: TRBD1
v_gene: TRBV29-1

CDR3aa: ARSPLDRGSRETQY
abundance: .
d_gene: TRBD1
v_gene: TRBV5-3

CDR3aa: ASSFGPGGEVGKLF
abundance: .
d_gene: TRBD1
v_gene: TRBV5-6

CDR3aa: ARRSYVSSRASYNSPLH
abundance: .
d_gene: .
v_gene: TRBV2

CDR3aa: ASRSSGGLTGELF
abundance: once
d_gene: TRBD2
v_gene: TRBV5-1

CDR3aa: ASRAGSSGNTIY
abundance: few
d_gene: .
v_gene: TRBV9

CDR3aa: ASSEALAGSIYEQY
abundance: .
d_gene: .
v_gene: TRBV6-1

CDR3aa: ASSLEASGANVLT
abundance: .
d_gene: .
v_gene: TRBV6-5

CDR3aa: ASSGSGTGTYEQY
abundance: once
d_gene: .
v_gene: TRBV28

CDR3aa: ASSLSYPGQGTEAF
abundance: .
d_gene: TRBD1
v_gene: TRBV27

CDR3aa: ASSLTRLRRVPQH
abundance: .
d_gene: .
v_gene: TRBV7-8

CDR3aa: ATARQGGYEQY
abundance: once
d_gene: TRBD1
v_gene: TRBV18

CDR3aa: ASSQYGTLNQPQH
abundance: .
d_gene: .
v_gene: TRBV4-3

CDR3aa: ASSLARGLSIQY
abundance: few
d_gene: TRBD1
v_gene: TRBV5-6

CDR3aa: ASSFREPLNTEAF
abundance: once
d_gene: .
v_gene: TRBV5-5

CDR3aa: ASSKDRDRNEQF
abundance: .
d_gene: TRBD1
v_gene: TRBV19

CDR3aa: ASSHRDRQNSPLH
abundance: .
d_gene: TRBD1
v_gene: TRBV13

CDR3aa: ASSARLATQETQY
abundance: .
d_gene: .
v_gene: TRBV2

CDR3aa: SVEDQGGSSYNEQF
abundance: .
d_gene: TRBD2
v_gene: TRBV29-1

CDR3aa: ASSPLGQSVSGNTIY
abundance: .
d_gene: TRBD1
v_gene: TRBV18

CDR3aa: ASSLLTAGGMDEQF
abundance: .
d_gene: TRBD2
v_gene: TRBV7-9

CDR3aa: ASSYVTGGQPQH
abundance: .
d_gene: TRBD1
v_gene: TRBV6-5

CDR3aa: ASSRLAGGGEQF
abundance: .
d_gene: TRBD2
v_gene: TRBV6-4

CDR3aa: ASNLYGDYNEQF
abundance: .
d_gene: .
v_gene: TRBV7-2

CDR3aa: ASSQDRTAWGPQH
abundance: .
d_gene: .
v_gene: TRBV4-3

CDR3aa: ASSPGTGTDSNQPQH
abundance: .
d_gene: TRBD1
v_gene: TRBV7-9

CDR3aa: ASSLGPVQGPNSPLH
abundance: .
d_gene: .
v_gene: TRBV5-4

CDR3aa: ASSYGPQGAEQY
abundance: once
d_gene: .
v_gene: TRBV6-6

CDR3aa: ASSPPGGGQF
abundance: few
d_gene: .
v_gene: TRBV18

CDR3aa: ASSHRDTKDTIY
abundance: once
d_gene: .
v_gene: TRBV9

CDR3aa: ASSQEREYRYGYT
abundance: .
d_gene: .
v_gene: TRBV4-3

CDR3aa: ASSEYQETQY
abundance: .
d_gene: .
v_gene: TRBV28

CDR3aa: ASSYSSGGQETQY
abundance: .
d_gene: TRBD2
v_gene: TRBV6-5

CDR3aa: ASSLGQEKLF
abundance: .
d_gene: .
v_gene: TRBV13

CDR3aa: ASSVDPRPTGSDGYT
abundance: .
d_gene: TRBD1
v_gene: TRBV9